This TCR beta chain comes out of a study of vaccination and CD4 T cells after COVID-19. Study-level background: Nasal swab PCR showed SARS-CoV-2 in convalescent patients, several with mild and one with severe disease.

Scientists ran DNA taken from cultured CD4+ T cells through the Oncomine TCR Beta short-read assay for sequencing. MiXCR, run by TCRdb on the PCR reads, gives a single entry per CDR3 protein. There are about 10,000 distinct CDR3 sequences in the sample; 25% to 35% occur only once, and roughly a tenth lies in the top ten. Treatment given: 10-day PBMC culture with coronavirus spike peptide pools or control peptides (ViraFEST assay). Regarding this clonotype: Antigen specificity is unknown.

The V and J ends lost 3 bases and 8 bases, in that order; junction bases with no gene match: 7. Germline lookup yields CDR1 KGHSH and CDR2 LQKENI. This CDR3 region has 15 residues. The TCR comes from a human donor who had recovered from COVID-19. The chain uses TRBV18 and TRBJ1-2, with TRBD1 identical over 12 bases. The sequences come from CD4+ T cells from blood, cultured in vitro, collected after SARS-CoV-2 vaccination. The CDR3, as DNA: TGTGCCAGCTCACCTGGGACAGGGGGCATCTTCGGCTACACCTTC. Residues: CASSPGTGGIFGYTF.